What follows are 5 T cell receptor beta chains derived from one specimen sequenced in a study of beta chain features in type 1 diabetes. Expressed TCRB transcripts got sequenced, as all isolated RNA was reverse transcribed. Profiled with immunoSEQ multiplex PCR; TCRdb holds only in-frame clones, not every one. The sample carries 250,000 to 300,000 clones, around 24% recorded once. Study-wide results and caveats: There was a moderate but significant shortening of TCRB CDR3s in all four CD4+ subsets of Type 1 diabetes patients.

The antigens of these receptors remain unknown. Sequencing was carried out using naive CD4+ T cells from blood. The receptors were sampled from a woman in her 30s with type 1 diabetes.

This clone was seen a few times. The V and J genes are TRBV29-1 and TRBJ2-2; the match to TRBD1 covers 10 bases. This CDR3 is built from 15 residues. The J segment lost 3 bases and the V segment lost 7 bases, leaving 8 bases of the junction unmatched. CDR1 is SQVTM and CDR2 is ANQGSEA in the germline V gene. The CDR3 loop is CSALTGGSYTGELFF. The CDR3, as DNA: TGCAGCGCCCTGACAGGGGGCTCTTACACCGGGGAGCTGTTTTTT.

This chain links TRBV20-1 with TRBJ1-2, with 7 nucleotides matching TRBD1. The CDR3 runs to 11 residues. Germline lookup yields CDR1 DFQATT and CDR2 SNEGSKA (reference sequence). CDR3 protein: CKMTGRNGYTF. DNA for the CDR3: TGCAAAATGACAGGGCGGAATGGCTACACCTTC.

This chain links TRBV9 with TRBJ1-5, with D uncertain. Germline-derived CDR1 and CDR2 are SGDLS and YYNGEE. Trimming removed 0 bases at V and 5 bases at J, with 9 bases between. The CDR3 contains 14 residues. CDR3 sequence reads: CASSVAVEDQPQHF. The CDR3 region has the DNA TGTGCCAGCAGCGTAGCCGTAGAGGATCAGCCCCAGCATTTT.

The table lists this clone with a few counts. CDR3 residues: CATSREYFRVGTEAFF. In DNA form, the CDR3 reads TGTGCCACCAGCAGAGAGTACTTCAGGGTAGGAACTGAAGCTTTCTTT. The chain carries TRBV15 and TRBJ1-1; D possibly corresponds to TRBD1 (5 bases). The length of the CDR3 is 16 residues. Germline lookup yields CDR1 LNHNV and CDR2 YYDKDF (reference sequence). The ends were cut back, 0 bases at V and 5 bases at J, with 16 bases in the middle.

There are a few counts of this clone. The chain links TRBV7-9 to TRBJ2-5, with 9 bases that match TRBD2. The better agreement between TRBJ2-7 and the DNA end casts doubt on the J call. The CDR3 loop spans 14 amino acids. Germline V gives CDR1 SEHNR, CDR2 FQNEAQ (reference sequence). Written as DNA, the CDR3 is TGTGCCAGCAGCCCTAGCGGGGCATCCTACGAGCAGTACTTC. Translation: CASSPSGASYEQYF.